The 18 T cell receptor beta chains listed next were all sequenced from one sample in a study of blood T cell repertoires in COVID-19 (dated by TCRdb to 2018 to 2020). The protocol used for the library was the immunoSEQ multiplex PCR assay. Entries here come from immuneACCESS through TCRdb and include only in-frame sequences with V and J called. Some clones fail to appear in such tables; in the studies checked, an unresolved V gene covers under half of the shortfall, and the cause of the remainder is unknown. Present in this sample are tens of thousands of clones, roughly 87% of which were seen just once. Roughly 30% of the sample comes from the top ten. Sequenced material: peripheral blood. The receptors derive from a man in his forties or fifties with acute or convalescent COVID-19.

The chain uses TRBV2 and TRBJ2-1, with TRBD2 identical over 9 bases. The V gene end was trimmed by 7 bases and the J gene end by 7 bases; junction bases not matched to a gene: 14. Germline V gene sequence: CDR1 SNHLY, CDR2 FYNNEI. The CDR3 loop spans 16 amino acids. The CDR3 coding sequence is TGTGCCAGCATGCTGGGTAGCGGGGGCGCATCGAATGAGCAGTTCTTC. It is translated as CASMLGSGGASNEQFF.

For the CDR3, the DNA is TGCGCCAGCAGCTCACAGGGGATGAACACTGAAGCTTTCTTT. Amino acid sequence: CASSSQGMNTEAFF. V gene TRBV5-1 combines with J gene TRBJ1-1; 7 bases agree with TRBD1. This CDR3 is built from 14 residues. Germline V gene lookup returns CDR1 SGHRS and CDR2 YFSETQ. V lost 3 bases, J lost 0 bases, and 2 bases stayed unmatched.

The CDR3 region is CASSGGERVYEQYF. The CDR3 DNA follows: TGCGCCAGCAGCGGGGGCGAAAGAGTGTACGAGCAGTACTTC. This rearrangement joins TRBV5-1 to TRBJ2-7; tentatively, D is TRBD1 (6 bases). The length of the CDR3 is 14 residues. Germline assignment: CDR1 SGHRS and CDR2 YFSETQ. Trimming took 4 bases from V and 4 from J, leaving 15 bases between them.

J is TRBJ1-2 and V is TRBV7-3, with D maybe TRBD1 (6 bases). The V and J ends lost 0 bases and 7 bases respectively, with 18 bases between them. Germline CDR1 reads SGHTA; CDR2 reads FQGTGA. The CDR3 length is 16 residues. CDR3 bases: TGTGCCAGCAGCTTAACGATGGCAGGGGTAGGGAGTGGCTACACCTTC. It codes for CASSLTMAGVGSGYTF.

The rearrangement uses TRBV12-3 or TRBV12-4 and TRBJ1-2; 8 bases align to TRBD1. Trimming at V came to 5 bases and at J to 8 bases, leaving 4 bases not matched to a gene. This CDR3 region has 12 residues. The chain's CDR3 is CASSETGEGYTF. Here the CDR3 DNA reads TGTGCCAGCAGTGAGACAGGGGAGGGCTACACCTTC.

This clone turned up a few times. The chain has TRBV19 and TRBJ2-7; 7 positions match TRBD1. Trimming cost V 5 bases and J 4 bases; bases outside gene matches: 11. CDR1 is LNHDA and CDR2 is SQIVND in the germline V gene (reference sequence). This CDR3 has 15 amino acids. As DNA, the CDR3 is TGTGCCAGTAGTGCCTCGACAGGGTCGGGGTACGAGCAGTACTTC. Translated: CASSASTGSGYEQYF.

On this clone: A junction boundary mismatches the germline segment, possibly from a read error. V and J are TRBV6-5 and TRBJ1-2, with 7 bases aligning to TRBD1. CDR1 MNHEY and CDR2 SVGAGI come from the germline V gene. The CDR3 has 15 residues. CDR3 loop: CASSYSTGNDYGYTF. As DNA, the CDR3 is TGTGCCAGCAGCTACTCGACAGGGAATGACTATGGCTACACCTTC.

The rearrangement uses TRBV27 and TRBJ1-1; possibly TRBD1 for D (5 bases). V lost 4 bases and J 1 base, leaving 16 bases between the germline ends. This CDR3 contains 16 residues. The V gene's germline CDR1 is MNHEY and CDR2 SMNVEV (reference sequence). The CDR3 protein is CASSWAPGGGNTEAFF. Written as DNA, the CDR3 is TGTGCCAGCAGTTGGGCCCCTGGGGGGGGGAACACTGAAGCTTTCTTT.

This clone is a singleton in its sample. The identical CDR3 is also encoded by other nucleotide sequences in the sample. The chain couples TRBV28 to TRBJ1-2; D gene unclear. The CDR3 runs to 14 residues. V was pared by 2 bases and J by 0 bases, with 7 bases between. In germline, CDR1 is MDHEN, CDR2 SYDVKM. The DNA for the CDR3 is TGTGCCAGCAGTTTAGATAGAGCTAACTATGGCTACACCTTC. It specifies CASSLDRANYGYTF.

This clone was counted once. The chain joins TRBV4-2 to TRBJ1-2; no firm D call. This CDR3 is built from 14 residues. V lost 0 bases and J 9 bases, leaving 14 bases between the germline ends. CDR1 LGHNA and CDR2 YNFKEQ come from the germline V gene. The CDR3 here is CASSQDKGLARYTF. CDR3 DNA: TGTGCCAGCAGCCAAGATAAAGGACTGGCTCGCTACACCTTC.

This clone was counted a single time. J is TRBJ1-4 and V is TRBV6-5; 11 bases fit TRBD1. Germline lookup yields CDR1 MNHEY and CDR2 SVGAGI. Trimming removed 4 bases from V and 6 bases from J; junction bases left unmatched: 1. The CDR3 is 14 amino acids. CDR3: CASSWTGGDEKLFF. The DNA of the CDR3 is TGTGCCAGCAGTTGGACAGGGGGCGATGAAAAACTGTTTTTT.

This clone showed up just once. This rearrangement joins TRBV6-5 to TRBJ2-2; the D gene is possibly TRBD1 (6 bases). Trimming cost V 4 bases and J 3 bases, with 9 bases left between them. The CDR3 is 14 amino acids. Per the germline V gene, CDR1 is MNHEY and CDR2 is SVGAGI. CDR3 loop: CASSSQGYTGELFF. The CDR3 coding sequence is TGTGCCAGCAGTTCACAGGGATACACCGGGGAGCTGTTTTTT.

V usage is TRBV3-1 (or the pseudogene TRBV3-2) and J usage is TRBJ2-2, with 8 bases matching TRBD2. The CDR3 has 14 residues. J was trimmed by 7 bases and V by 4 bases; bases with no gene match: 5. CDR1 and CDR2 from the germline V gene are LGHDT and YNNKEL (reference sequence). CDR3 sequence (DNA): TGTGCCAGCAGCCCTTCAGCGGGGGTCGGGGAGCTGTTTTTT. Its translation is CASSPSAGVGELFF.

The V gene is TRBV25-1, the J gene TRBJ1-1, with a tentative D call TRBD1 (5 bases). Germline lookup yields CDR1 MGHDK and CDR2 SYGVNS. The CDR3 has 17 amino acids. Trimming shortened V by 3 bases and J by 3 bases, and 20 bases separated the two germline ends. DNA for the CDR3: TGTGCCAGCAGTGAGCGCAGTAGCTACGGGGGGTACACTGAAGCTTTCTTT. Translation gives CASSERSSYGGYTEAFF.

This clone was counted a single time. Other nucleotide sequences from this sample produce the same CDR3. The chain links TRBV5-4 to TRBJ2-4; 8 bases fit TRBD1. Trimming at V came to 4 bases and at J to 8 bases, leaving 14 bases not matched to a gene. The CDR3 totals 16 residues. Germline V CDR1 and CDR2: SGHNT, YYREEE (reference sequence). CDR3 DNA: TGTGCCAGCAGCCCAAATACCGGACAGGGTCGCCACATTCAGTACTTC. Amino acids: CASSPNTGQGRHIQYF.

The chain carries TRBV30 and TRBJ2-2; 12 nucleotides line up with TRBD2. This CDR3 is built from 15 residues. Looked up from germline, CDR1 is GTSNPN and CDR2 is SVGIG (reference sequence). V gave up 3 bases and J gave up 6 bases; unmatched junction bases: 5. As DNA, the CDR3 is TGTGCCTGGAGACCTAGCGGGGGGGCCTCCGGGGAGCTGTTTTTT. It is translated as CAWRPSGGASGELFF.

This chain connects TRBV3-1 (or the pseudogene TRBV3-2) to TRBJ1-2; no clear D. Between the trimmed V and J ends, which lost 5 bases and 2 bases, there was a span of 18 bases. This CDR3 comprises 16 residues. CDR1 and CDR2 from the germline V gene are LGHDT and YNNKEL (reference sequence). The CDR3 here is CASSLSSVTVNYGYTF. The CDR3 region has the DNA TGTGCCAGCAGCTTAAGCAGTGTGACTGTCAACTATGGCTACACCTTC.

The chain employs TRBV6-5 and TRBJ1-5, with 7 bases aligning to TRBD1. From germline, CDR1 is MNHEY and CDR2 SVGAGI. This CDR3 contains 14 residues. The junction had 4 bases not matched to a gene; V was cut back by 6 bases and J by 2 bases. DNA of the CDR3: TGTGCCAGCAGGGATACAGGGGGCAATCAGCCCCAGCATTTT. As protein: CASRDTGGNQPQHF.